The 27 T cell receptor beta chains reported below all come from one sample, sequenced in a study of cytomegalovirus exposure and HLA in healthy donors. Generated by immunoSEQ multiplex PCR, the TCRdb table keeps only in-frame clones and is missing some. The table has about 330,000 clones, 86% seen once. Specimen: PBMCs. These receptors were obtained from a woman aged 18 to 35 in good health and CMV-seronegative.

The rearrangement links TRBV11-2 to TRBJ1-3; 8 bases are a match to TRBD1. CDR1 is SGHAT and CDR2 is FQNNGV in the germline V gene. Losses at the gene ends were 5 bases for V and 4 bases for J; bases not matched to a gene: 13. This CDR3 has 17 residues. DNA for the CDR3: TGTGCCAGCAGCCTCGGCCCGGGCAGGGGGCAAGGAAACACCATATATTTT. As protein: CASSLGPGRGQGNTIYF.

This sequence joins TRBV29-1 and TRBJ1-1, with unresolved D. The CDR3 sequence is 10 residues long. Germline loops: CDR1 SQVTM, CDR2 ANQGSEA. V lost 8 bases to trimming and J lost 5 bases, with 9 bases between them. CDR3 sequence reads: CSTGVTEAFF. CDR3 sequence (DNA): TGCAGCACCGGAGTTACTGAAGCTTTCTTT.

The chain employs TRBV30 and TRBJ1-3, with D unresolved. Trimming pared 1 base from V and 0 bases from J, leaving 4 bases between. CDR1 and CDR2 (germline): GTSNPN, SVGIG (reference sequence). The CDR3 extends over 13 amino acids. This chain's CDR3 is CAWSALSGNTIYF. CDR3 in DNA: TGTGCCTGGAGTGCCCTCTCTGGAAACACCATATATTTT.

The chain combines TRBV27 with TRBJ1-2; 7 bases are shared with TRBD1. There are 14 residues in the CDR3. Germline V gene lookup returns CDR1 MNHEY and CDR2 SMNVEV (reference sequence). V was clipped by 0 bases and J by 6 bases; unmatched bases: 4. DNA of the CDR3: TGTGCCAGCAGTTTATCGGTGAGGGGGCATGGCTACACCTTC. Protein sequence: CASSLSVRGHGYTF.

The table lists this clone with a count of one. This chain uses TRBV2 with TRBJ2-5, with 9 nucleotides matching TRBD1. The CDR3 is made up of 16 amino acids. Trimming removed 6 bases from V and 5 bases from J; junction bases left unmatched: 13. Germline V gene sequence: CDR1 SNHLY, CDR2 FYNNEI. The CDR3 nucleotides read TGTGCCAGCAGCCTTGGGACAGGGAACTTCGGTGAGACCCAGTACTTC. Protein sequence: CASSLGTGNFGETQYF. The full variable domain, completed using reference TRBV2 and TRBJ2-5, is EPEVTQTPSHQVTQMGQEVILRCVPISNHLYFYWYRQILGQKVEFLVSFYNNEISEKSEIFDDQFSVERPDGSNFTLKIRSTKLEDSAMYFCASSLGTGNFGETQYFGPGTRLLVL.

The chain links TRBV10-3 to TRBJ2-3, with 9 bases fitting TRBD1. J gave up 1 base and V 8 bases, and 7 bases lay outside the gene matches. The CDR3 extends over 15 amino acids. Germline CDR1 is ENHRY and CDR2 is SYGVKD. The CDR3 DNA is TGTGCCATCTCCTGGGGGGACAGGGGCACAGATACGCAGTATTTT. Amino acids: CAISWGDRGTDTQYF.

The chain couples TRBV2 to TRBJ2-2; 8 nucleotides agree with TRBD2. V shed 6 bases and J 5 bases; nucleotides not matched to a gene: 5. The CDR3 extends over 14 amino acids. CDR1 and CDR2 (germline): SNHLY, FYNNEI. In DNA, the CDR3 is TGTGCCAGCAGAGCGGGAGAAGGTACCGGGGAGCTGTTTTTT. Its protein is CASRAGEGTGELFF.

Remarks on this clone: Its ends do not fully match the called genes, so a read error is possible. The chain employs TRBV6-6 and TRBJ2-7, with 8 bases identical to TRBD2. The germline gives CDR1 MNHNY, CDR2 SVGAGI (reference sequence). The CDR3 spans 16 residues. DNA for the CDR3: TGTGCCAGCAGTGACTCTTCAGCGGGAGCCATCTACGAGCAGTACTTC. It encodes CASSDSSAGAIYEQYF.

The chain links TRBV4-2 to TRBJ2-7; TRBD2 matches 8 bases. The J segment lost 7 bases and the V segment lost 1 base, leaving 15 bases of the junction unmatched. Per the germline V gene, CDR1 is LGHNA and CDR2 is YNFKEQ. The CDR3 is 17 residues long. The CDR3 DNA reads as TGTGCCAGCAGCCAAGGGACTAGCAGATGGACTGGGGGGGAGCAGTACTTC. It encodes CASSQGTSRWTGGEQYF.

This rearrangement joins TRBV9 to TRBJ2-7, with TRBD2 matching over 7 bases. With 0 bases clipped from V and 2 bases from J, the junction kept 5 bases outside the gene matches. CDR1 is SGDLS and CDR2 is YYNGEE in the germline V gene. The CDR3 totals 15 residues. The CDR3, as DNA: TGTGCCAGCAGCGTAGGCGGGAGTGCGGCCTACGAGCAGTACTTC. It is translated as CASSVGGSAAYEQYF.

The genes are TRBV2 and TRBJ1-5; D uncertain. The CDR3 is 12 residues long. Germline V gene data show CDR1 as SNHLY and CDR2 as FYNNEI. Trimming stripped 7 bases from V and 0 bases from J, with 4 bases between. CDR3 bases: TGTGCCAGCACCTATAGCAATCAGCCCCAGCATTTT. It codes for CASTYSNQPQHF.

The rearrangement links TRBV27 to TRBJ1-2; 7 bases map to TRBD1. The J segment lost 6 bases and the V segment lost 3 bases, leaving 10 bases of the junction unmatched. The V gene's germline CDR1 is MNHEY and CDR2 SMNVEV (reference sequence). The CDR3 covers 15 residues. This CDR3 reads CASSFGTAPGNGYTF. CDR3 coding DNA: TGTGCCAGCAGTTTTGGGACAGCGCCGGGCAATGGCTACACCTTC.

This clone was observed a few times. The gene calls are TRBV7-2 and TRBJ2-3; unclear D gene. In germline, CDR1 is SGHTA, CDR2 FQGNSA. Trimming pared 5 bases from V and 2 bases from J, leaving 14 bases between. The CDR3 contains 15 residues. The CDR3 region has the DNA TGTGCCAGCAGCCCCACCGCGACACTCACAGATACGCAGTATTTT. Translation: CASSPTATLTDTQYF.

The chain joins TRBV5-6 to TRBJ2-5; a possible D gene is TRBD2 (5 bases). Germline loops: CDR1 SGHDT, CDR2 YYEEEE. This CDR3 has 14 amino acids. V lost 0 bases to trimming and J lost 5 bases, with 11 bases between them. CDR3 residues: CASSLGGLGETQYF. The CDR3 DNA reads TGTGCCAGCAGCTTGGGAGGGCTCGGGGAGACCCAGTACTTC.

V is TRBV25-1 and J is TRBJ2-5; D possibly corresponds to TRBD1 (5 bases). The CDR3 spans 16 residues. CDR1 is MGHDK and CDR2 is SYGVNS in the germline V gene. The V gene lost 3 bases and the J gene lost 1 base, with 15 bases spanning the gap. For the CDR3, the DNA is TGTGCCAGCAGTGACCCCCGACAGCCATTCCAAGAGACCCAGTACTTC. It is translated as CASSDPRQPFQETQYF. Together with reference TRBV25-1 and TRBJ2-5, the CDR3 gives the full variable domain: EADIYQTPRYLVIGTGKKITLECSQTMGHDKMYWYQQDPGMELHLIHYSYGVNSTEKGDLSSESTVSRIRTEHFPLTLESARPSHTSQYLCASSDPRQPFQETQYFGPGTRLLVL.

The gene calls are TRBV28 and TRBJ2-7; 8 nucleotides match TRBD1. CDR1 is MDHEN, CDR2 SYDVKM, per germline. The CDR3 spans 15 residues. V trimming: 5 bases; J trimming: 7 bases; junction bases outside the gene matches: 13. The CDR3 loop is CASSATGALPGEQYF. DNA for the CDR3: TGTGCCAGCAGTGCGACAGGGGCCCTCCCTGGGGAGCAGTACTTC.

V and J are TRBV7-9 and TRBJ2-7; 8 positions match TRBD2. The V gene's germline CDR1 is SEHNR and CDR2 FQNEAQ (reference sequence). The CDR3 consists of 14 residues. Germline trimming cut 5 bases from V and 5 bases from J; bases unmatched to any gene: 8. CDR3 residues: CASSLKLTSDEQYF. The DNA for the CDR3 is TGTGCCAGCAGCCTTAAGTTGACTAGCGACGAGCAGTACTTC.

The chain joins TRBV5-1 to TRBJ2-1; maybe TRBD2 (6 bases). Deletions cut 1 base from V and 7 bases from J, with 18 bases between. Germline V gives CDR1 SGHRS, CDR2 YFSETQ. The CDR3 totals 16 residues. CDR3 sequence: CASSLILTRAGNEQFF. The CDR3 nucleotides are TGCGCCAGCAGCTTGATTTTGACTAGGGCGGGGAATGAGCAGTTCTTC. Full variable domain (remainder filled in from reference TRBV5-1 and TRBJ2-1): KAGVTQTPRYLIKTRGQQVTLSCSPISGHRSVSWYQQTPGQGLQFLFEYFSETQRNKGNFPGRFSGRQFSNSRSEMNVSTLELGDSALYLCASSLILTRAGNEQFFGPGTRLTVL.

This chain uses TRBV9 with TRBJ2-2; TRBD2 matches 8 bases. V lost 0 bases and J lost 5; bases outside the gene matches: 3. The CDR3 contains 15 residues. Germline CDR1 SGDLS, CDR2 YYNGEE. The chain's CDR3 is CASSVGTSWTGELFF. In DNA, the CDR3 is TGTGCCAGCAGCGTAGGGACTAGCTGGACCGGGGAGCTGTTTTTT. The full variable domain, rest sourced from reference TRBV9 and TRBJ2-2, is DSGVTQTPKHLITATGQRVTLRCSPRSGDLSVYWYQQSLDQGLQFLIQYYNGEERAKGNILERFSAQQFPDLHSELNLSSLELGDSALYFCASSVGTSWTGELFFGEGSRLTVL.

Written as DNA, the CDR3 is TGTGCCAGCAGCTTCGGACAGGGGGCAAAACTGTTTTTT. It translates to CASSFGQGAKLFF. J is TRBJ1-4 and V is TRBV5-6, with 11 bases fitting TRBD1. CDR1 SGHDT and CDR2 YYEEEE come from the germline V gene. The V gene end was trimmed by 2 bases and the J gene end by 10 bases; junction bases not matched to a gene: 1. CDR3 size: 13 residues.

V gene TRBV6-5 combines with J gene TRBJ2-1; maybe TRBD2 (5 bases). V lost 2 bases and J lost 0, with 11 bases in between. The CDR3 totals 16 residues. Germline V lookup: CDR1 MNHEY, CDR2 SVGAGI. CDR3 amino acids: CASSYVLGSSYNEQFF. CDR3 nucleotide sequence: TGTGCCAGCAGTTACGTCTTAGGGAGCTCCTACAATGAGCAGTTCTTC.

The chain uses TRBV2 and TRBJ1-2, with D possibly being TRBD1 (6 bases). CDR1 and CDR2 from the germline V gene are SNHLY and FYNNEI. V lost 2 bases and J 1 base, leaving 14 bases between the germline ends. CDR3 size: 16 residues. The CDR3 reads CASSESQGRYNYGYTF. CDR3 nucleotides: TGTGCCAGCAGTGAAAGCCAGGGGCGCTATAACTATGGCTACACCTTC. Full variable domain (remainder filled in from reference TRBV2 and TRBJ1-2): EPEVTQTPSHQVTQMGQEVILRCVPISNHLYFYWYRQILGQKVEFLVSFYNNEISEKSEIFDDQFSVERPDGSNFTLKIRSTKLEDSAMYFCASSESQGRYNYGYTFGSGTRLTVV.

The chain combines TRBV9 with TRBJ2-1; 7 nucleotides agree with TRBD2. From germline, CDR1 is SGDLS and CDR2 YYNGEE. The CDR3 runs 16 residues. V shed 3 bases, J shed 6 bases, and the junction held 12 bases outside the gene matches. CDR3 nucleotide sequence: TGTGCCAGCAGCGCCGAAGCGGGACTAATGAGCAATGAGCAGTTCTTC. Protein product: CASSAEAGLMSNEQFF.

This clone has a single count. In nucleotides, the CDR3 is TGTGCCAGTAATCCCGGGACAGGGAAACCCCTGAACACTGAAGCTTTCTTT. Protein sequence: CASNPGTGKPLNTEAFF. The V call is TRBV19, the J call TRBJ1-1; 9 nucleotides match TRBD1. Germline CDR1 is LNHDA and CDR2 is SQIVND (reference sequence). The CDR3 totals 17 residues. V was pared by 7 bases and J by 0 bases, with 12 bases of the junction left unmatched.

This clone showed up many times. The rearrangement joins TRBV5-1 to TRBJ2-2, with D perhaps matching TRBD1 (6 bases). Trimming removed 7 bases at V and 4 bases at J, with 20 bases between. The CDR3 loop spans 16 amino acids. Germline loops: CDR1 SGHRS, CDR2 YFSETQ. The CDR3 spells CASFASPGDITGELFF. CDR3 in DNA: TGCGCCAGCTTCGCTTCCCCAGGGGACATCACCGGGGAGCTGTTTTTT.

A remark on this clone: A much more abundant neighbour one base away suggests this may be a read error. Distinct nucleotide sequences in the sample also encode this CDR3. This chain connects TRBV5-1 to TRBJ1-2, with 8 bases fitting TRBD1. V was clipped by 4 bases and J by 3 bases; unmatched bases: 2. Per germline, CDR1 SGHRS and CDR2 YFSETQ. The CDR3 consists of 13 residues. The CDR3: CASSQTGDYGYTF. The DNA for the CDR3 is TGCGCCAGCAGCCAGACAGGGGACTATGGCTACACCTTC.

V and J are TRBV27 and TRBJ1-2; D may be TRBD1 (5 bases). The germline V gene encodes CDR1 MNHEY and CDR2 SMNVEV (reference sequence). The CDR3 loop spans 14 amino acids. The V end was cut by 4 bases, the J end by 8 bases, with 17 bases between. The CDR3 DNA follows: TGTGCCAGCAGTTCCTGGGGGGGGTACCTGGGCTACACCTTC. This gives the protein CASSSWGGYLGYTF.